This T cell receptor beta chain was retrieved from a study of technical replicates of blood from several donors. The CDR3 is 13 amino acids. Looked up from germline, CDR1 is MNHNY and CDR2 is SVGAGI (reference sequence). Losses at the gene ends were 5 bases for V and 10 bases for J; bases not matched to a gene: 6. Sequencing used immunoSEQ multiplex PCR; TCRdb keeps in-frame clones, though not all of them. Here the sample spans more than 90,000 clones, about 96% being singletons. The sequence derives from a human donor in good health. V gene TRBV6-6 combines with J gene TRBJ2-1; 9 bases match TRBD2. The sequencing input was T cells isolated from PBMCs. CDR3: CASSEREVHEQFF. Here the CDR3 DNA reads TGTGCCAGCAGTGAGCGGGAGGTTCACGAGCAGTTCTTC.